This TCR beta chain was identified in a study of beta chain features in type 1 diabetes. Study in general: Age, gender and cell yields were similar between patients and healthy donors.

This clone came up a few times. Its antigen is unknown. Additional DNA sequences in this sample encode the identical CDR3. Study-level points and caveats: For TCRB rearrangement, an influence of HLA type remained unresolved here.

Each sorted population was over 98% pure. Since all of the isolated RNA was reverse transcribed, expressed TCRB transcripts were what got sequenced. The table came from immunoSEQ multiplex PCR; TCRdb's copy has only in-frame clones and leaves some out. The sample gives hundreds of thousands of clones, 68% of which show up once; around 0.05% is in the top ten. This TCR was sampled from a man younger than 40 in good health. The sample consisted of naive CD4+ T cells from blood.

DNA for the CDR3: TGCAGTGCTAATAGAGGAGAGACCCAGTACTTC. Translation: CSANRGETQYF. The J gene is TRBJ2-5, the V gene TRBV20-1; D not certain. The CDR3 totals 11 residues. The germline CDR1 and CDR2 sequences are DFQATT and SNEGSKA (reference sequence). Between the trimmed V and J ends, which lost 4 bases and 4 bases, there was a span of 7 bases.